The rows below give T cell receptor beta chains drawn from one sample of a study of shared clonotypes between healthy human individuals. This table comes from immunoSEQ multiplex PCR, and its TCRdb copy is limited to in-frame clones, with some not included. Among hundreds of thousands of clones listed, around 96% were seen once. The sample was naive CD8+ T cells sorted from blood. These receptors were collected from a woman aged 25 to 39 in good health. CDR3s include the opening cysteine and the closing phenylalanine or tryptophan. The D gene is left open where the match is weak. Part of the rows lack a size; the others show once, few, many or a class for expanded clones.

d_call	clone_size	v_call	j_call	cdr3_aa	cdr3_nt
.	.	TRBV4-1	TRBJ2-7	CASSQVPVGTWASYEQYF	TGCGCCAGCAGCCAAGTCCCTGTCGGGACATGGGCCTCCTACGAGCAGTACTTC
TRBD2	.	TRBV7-8	TRBJ2-1	CASSRIAGGPYNEQFF	TGTGCCAGCAGCCGGATAGCGGGAGGGCCTTACAATGAGCAGTTCTTC
.	.	TRBV9	TRBJ1-2	CASSVQGNYGYTF	TGTGCCAGCAGCGTACAGGGGAACTATGGCTACACCTTC
.	.	TRBV7-8	TRBJ2-7	CASSPTGEEQYF	TGTGCCAGCAGCCCAACCGGGGAGGAGCAGTACTTC
TRBD1	.	TRBV7-2	TRBJ2-7	CASRLPGTGDEQYF	TGTGCCAGCAGGTTACCCGGGACAGGAGACGAGCAGTACTTC
TRBD1	.	TRBV9	TRBJ2-7	CASSAGTGFYEQYF	TGTGCCAGCAGCGCAGGGACAGGGTTCTACGAGCAGTACTTC
TRBD1	once	TRBV28	TRBJ1-5	CASSDRQGGQPQHF	TGTGCCAGCAGCGATCGACAGGGCGGTCAGCCCCAGCATTTT
.	.	TRBV21-1	TRBJ1-1	CASSTSPGTGEENTEAFF	TGTGCCAGCAGCACCAGTCCCGGGACAGGGGAGGAGAACACTGAAGCTTTCTTT
.	once	TRBV10-3	TRBJ2-1	CAIRDSHNEQFF	TGTGCCATCAGGGACTCTCACAATGAGCAGTTCTTC
.	.	TRBV11-2	TRBJ1-1	CASSELALNTEAFF	TGTGCCAGCAGCGAACTAGCGCTGAACACTGAAGCTTTCTTT
.	.	TRBV19	TRBJ2-7	CASSIHRTEIYEQYF	TGTGCCAGTAGTATTCATCGGACAGAGATCTACGAGCAGTACTTC
.	.	TRBV13	TRBJ1-1	CASSTRGYAEAFF	TGTGCCAGCAGCACGAGGGGATACGCTGAAGCTTTCTTT
.	.	TRBV7-8	TRBJ2-7	CASSEGTEQYF	TGTGCCAGCAGCGAAGGGACAGAGCAGTACTTC
.	.	TRBV28	TRBJ2-1	CASSLQWRDEQFF	TGTGCCAGCAGTTTACAATGGCGGGATGAGCAGTTCTTC
.	.	TRBV7-9	TRBJ1-1	CASSLVRHLNTEAFF	TGTGCCAGCAGCTTAGTCCGACATTTGAACACTGAAGCTTTCTTT
TRBD1	.	TRBV9	TRBJ2-2	CASRDRGAGELFF	TGTGCCAGCAGAGACAGGGGGGCCGGGGAGCTGTTTTTT
.	.	TRBV27	TRBJ1-6	CASSLTGANSPLHF	TGTGCCAGCAGTTTAACGGGGGCCAATTCACCCCTCCACTTT
.	.	TRBV6-6	TRBJ2-7	CASSYQGQLNEQYF	TGTGCCAGCAGTTACCAGGGGCAACTCAACGAGCAGTACTTC
.	.	TRBV2	TRBJ1-5	CASSEEDRGQPQHF	TGTGCCAGCAGTGAAGAGGATCGGGGTCAGCCCCAGCATTTT